This T cell receptor beta chain was retrieved from a study of T cell clones after liver transplantation. Overall study: TCRbeta sequencing after a pre-transplant mixed lymphocyte reaction identified graft-donor-reactive clones, later tracked in post-transplant blood. As an antigen-independent comparator, third-party-reactive TCRbeta sequences came from pre-transplant mixed lymphocyte reactions. Until 12-24 months post-transplant, subjects got standard immunosuppression and no induction.

Study-wide points: Migration into the graft, not deletion, may explain lost graft donor-reactive T cells.

Libraries were prepared by immunoSEQ multiplex PCR; TCRdb keeps only in-frame clonotypes and omits some of them. The sample lists about 51,000 clones; 86% were seen once. Comments on this clone: Antigen: not known.

This clonotype was sampled from a human patient who received a liver transplant. Among the T cells, some may be from the graft donor. The specimen was CD8+ T cells from blood, collected 12 months after liver transplant.

CDR3 sequence (DNA): TGCAGCGCACAGGGGGCTAATGAAAAACTGTTTTTT. This encodes CSAQGANEKLFF. The rearrangement joins TRBV29-1 to TRBJ1-4, with 8 nucleotides matching TRBD1. Germline V gene data show CDR1 as SQVTM and CDR2 as ANQGSEA. After removal of 7 bases from V and 3 bases from J, the junction contained 1 base not matched to a gene. This CDR3 comprises 12 residues.